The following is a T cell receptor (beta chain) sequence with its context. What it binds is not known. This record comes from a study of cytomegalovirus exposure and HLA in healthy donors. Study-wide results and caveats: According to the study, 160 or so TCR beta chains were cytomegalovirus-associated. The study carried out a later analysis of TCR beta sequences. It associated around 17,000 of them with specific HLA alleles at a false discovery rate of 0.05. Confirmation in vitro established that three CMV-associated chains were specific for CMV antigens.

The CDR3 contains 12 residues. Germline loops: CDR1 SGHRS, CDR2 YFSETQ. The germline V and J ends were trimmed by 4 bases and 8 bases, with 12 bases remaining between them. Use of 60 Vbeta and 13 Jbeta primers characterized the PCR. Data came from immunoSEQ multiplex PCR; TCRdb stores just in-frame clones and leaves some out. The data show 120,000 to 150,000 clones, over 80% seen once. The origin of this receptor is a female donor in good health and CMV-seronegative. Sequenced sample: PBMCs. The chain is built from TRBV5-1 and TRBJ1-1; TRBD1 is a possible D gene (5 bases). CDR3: CASSDTGLEAFF. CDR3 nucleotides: TGCGCCAGCAGCGATACGGGACTGGAAGCTTTCTTT.